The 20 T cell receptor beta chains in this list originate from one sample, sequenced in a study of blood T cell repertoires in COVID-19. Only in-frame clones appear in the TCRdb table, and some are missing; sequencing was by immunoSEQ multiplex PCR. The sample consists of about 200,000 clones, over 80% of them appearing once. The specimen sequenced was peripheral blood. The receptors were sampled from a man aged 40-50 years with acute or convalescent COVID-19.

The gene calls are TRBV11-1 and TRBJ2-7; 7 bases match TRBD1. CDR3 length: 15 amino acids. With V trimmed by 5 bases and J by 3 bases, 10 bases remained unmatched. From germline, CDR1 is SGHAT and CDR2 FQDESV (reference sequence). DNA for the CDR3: TGTGCCAGCAGCACGACAGGGCCCGGCGACTACGAGCAGTACTTC. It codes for CASSTTGPGDYEQYF.

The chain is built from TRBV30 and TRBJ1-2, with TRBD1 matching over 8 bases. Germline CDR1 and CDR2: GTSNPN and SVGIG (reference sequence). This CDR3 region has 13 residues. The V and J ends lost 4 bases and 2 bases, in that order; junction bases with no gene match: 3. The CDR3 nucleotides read TGTGCCTGGAACCAGGGGGCGAACTATGGCTACACCTTC. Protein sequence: CAWNQGANYGYTF.

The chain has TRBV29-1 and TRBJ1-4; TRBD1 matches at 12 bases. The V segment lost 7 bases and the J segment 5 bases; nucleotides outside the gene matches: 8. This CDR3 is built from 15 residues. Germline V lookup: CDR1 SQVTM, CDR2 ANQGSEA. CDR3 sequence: CSAGTGGLLNEKLFF. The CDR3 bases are TGCAGCGCAGGGACAGGGGGCCTACTCAATGAAAAACTGTTTTTT.

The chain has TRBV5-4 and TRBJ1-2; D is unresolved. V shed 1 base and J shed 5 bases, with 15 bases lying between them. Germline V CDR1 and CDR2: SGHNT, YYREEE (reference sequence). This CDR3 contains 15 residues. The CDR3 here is CASSLLSDLRYGYTF. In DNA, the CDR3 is TGTGCCAGCAGCTTGCTGTCCGACTTAAGATATGGCTACACCTTC. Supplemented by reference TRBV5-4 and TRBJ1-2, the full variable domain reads ETGVTQSPTHLIKTRGQQVTLRCSSQSGHNTVSWYQQALGQGPQFIFQYYREEENGRGNFPPRFSGLQFPNYSSELNVNALELDDSALYLCASSLLSDLRYGYTFGSGTRLTVV.

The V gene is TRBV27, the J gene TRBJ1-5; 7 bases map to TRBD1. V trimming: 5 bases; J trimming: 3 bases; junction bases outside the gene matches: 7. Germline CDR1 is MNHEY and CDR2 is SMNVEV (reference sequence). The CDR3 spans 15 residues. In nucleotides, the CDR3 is TGTGCCAGCAGTCCCCTCGGGACAGTCAATCAGCCCCAGCATTTT. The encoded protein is CASSPLGTVNQPQHF.

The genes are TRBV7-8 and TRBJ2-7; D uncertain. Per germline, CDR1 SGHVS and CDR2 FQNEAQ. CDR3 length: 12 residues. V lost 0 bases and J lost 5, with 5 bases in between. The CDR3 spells CASSLAANEQYF. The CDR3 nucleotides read TGTGCCAGCAGCTTAGCAGCGAACGAGCAGTACTTC. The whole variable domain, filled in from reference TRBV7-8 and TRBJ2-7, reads GAGVSQSPRYKVAKRGQDVALRCDPISGHVSLFWYQQALGQGPEFLTYFQNEAQLDKSGLPSDRFFAERPEGSVSTLKIQRTQQEDSAVYLCASSLAANEQYFGPGTRLTVT.

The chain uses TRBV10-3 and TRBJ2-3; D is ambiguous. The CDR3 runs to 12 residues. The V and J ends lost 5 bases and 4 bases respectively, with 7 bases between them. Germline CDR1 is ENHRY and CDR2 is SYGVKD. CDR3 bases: TGTGCCATCAGTCAAACAGCAGATACGCAGTATTTT. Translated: CAISQTADTQYF.

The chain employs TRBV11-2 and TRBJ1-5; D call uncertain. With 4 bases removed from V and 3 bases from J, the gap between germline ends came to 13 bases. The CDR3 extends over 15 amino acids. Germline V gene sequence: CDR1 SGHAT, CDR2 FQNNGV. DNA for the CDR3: TGTGCCAGCAGCTCCGAGGAGGGAAACAATCAGCCCCAGCATTTT. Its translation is CASSSEEGNNQPQHF.

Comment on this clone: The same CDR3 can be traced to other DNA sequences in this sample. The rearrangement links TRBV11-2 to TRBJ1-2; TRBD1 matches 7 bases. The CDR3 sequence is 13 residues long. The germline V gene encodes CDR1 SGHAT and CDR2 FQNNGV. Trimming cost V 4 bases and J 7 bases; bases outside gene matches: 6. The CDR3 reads CASSSDRARGYTF. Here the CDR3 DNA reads TGTGCCAGCAGCTCAGACAGGGCCCGTGGCTACACCTTC.

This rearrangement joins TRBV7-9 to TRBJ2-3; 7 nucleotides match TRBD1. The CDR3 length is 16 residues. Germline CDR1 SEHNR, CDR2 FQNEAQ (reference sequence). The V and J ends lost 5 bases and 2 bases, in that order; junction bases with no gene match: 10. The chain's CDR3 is CASSLSGTASTDTQYF. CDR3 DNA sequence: TGTGCCAGCAGCCTATCCGGGACAGCCTCCACAGATACGCAGTATTTT.

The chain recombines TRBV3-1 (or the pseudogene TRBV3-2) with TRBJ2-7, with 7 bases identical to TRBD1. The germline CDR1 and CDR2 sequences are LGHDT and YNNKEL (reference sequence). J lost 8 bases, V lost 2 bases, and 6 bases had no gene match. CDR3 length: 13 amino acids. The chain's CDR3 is CASSQMRGRQQYF. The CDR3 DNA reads TGTGCCAGCAGCCAAATGAGGGGGCGGCAGCAGTACTTC.

The CDR3 coding sequence is TGTGCCAGCAGCCAAGATATGGGACTAGCGGGAGTAGCAGCCGGGGAGCTGTTTTTT. Translating it yields CASSQDMGLAGVAAGELFF. V is TRBV4-2 and J is TRBJ2-2, with 14 bases identical to TRBD2. The V gene's germline CDR1 is LGHNA and CDR2 YNFKEQ. With V trimmed by 0 bases and J by 6 bases, 9 bases remained unmatched. The CDR3 length is 19 residues.

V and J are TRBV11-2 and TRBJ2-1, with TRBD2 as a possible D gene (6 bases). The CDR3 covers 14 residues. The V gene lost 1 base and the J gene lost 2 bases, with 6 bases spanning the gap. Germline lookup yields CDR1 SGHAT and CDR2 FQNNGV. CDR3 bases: TGTGCCAGCAGCTTAGCGGGGGCCTACAATGAGCAGTTCTTC. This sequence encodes CASSLAGAYNEQFF.

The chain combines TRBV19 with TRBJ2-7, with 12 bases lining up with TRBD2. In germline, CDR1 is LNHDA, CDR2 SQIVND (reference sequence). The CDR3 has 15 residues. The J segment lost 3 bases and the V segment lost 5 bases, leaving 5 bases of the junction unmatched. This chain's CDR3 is CASSPTSGSGYEQYF. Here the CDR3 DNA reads TGTGCCAGTAGTCCGACTAGCGGGAGTGGCTACGAGCAGTACTTC. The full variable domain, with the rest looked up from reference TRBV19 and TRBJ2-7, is DGGITQSPKYLFRKEGQNVTLSCEQNLNHDAMYWYRQDPGQGLRLIYYSQIVNDFQKGDIAEGYSVSREKKESFPLTVTSAQKNPTAFYLCASSPTSGSGYEQYFGPGTRLTVT.

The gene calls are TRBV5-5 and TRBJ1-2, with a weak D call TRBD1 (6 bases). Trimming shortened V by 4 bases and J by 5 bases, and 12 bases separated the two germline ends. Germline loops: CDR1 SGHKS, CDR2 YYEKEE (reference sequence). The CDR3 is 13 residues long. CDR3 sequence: CASSPTGDYGYTF. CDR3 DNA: TGTGCCAGCAGCCCGACAGGAGATTATGGCTACACCTTC.

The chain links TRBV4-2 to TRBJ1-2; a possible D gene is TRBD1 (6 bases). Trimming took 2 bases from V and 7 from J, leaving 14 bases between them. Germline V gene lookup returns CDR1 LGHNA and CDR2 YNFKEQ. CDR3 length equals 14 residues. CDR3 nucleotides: TGTGCCAGCAGCCAACCTTCCTCGGACAGTGGCTACACCTTC. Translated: CASSQPSSDSGYTF.

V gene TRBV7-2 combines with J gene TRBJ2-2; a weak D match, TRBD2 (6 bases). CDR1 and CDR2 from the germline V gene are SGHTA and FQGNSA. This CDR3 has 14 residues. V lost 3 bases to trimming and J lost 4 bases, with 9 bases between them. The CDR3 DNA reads TGTGCCAGCAGCTTTAACGGGGGCACCGGGGAGCTGTTTTTT. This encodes CASSFNGGTGELFF.

The CDR3 region has the DNA TGTGCCAGCAGCCGGGGAGGAACAGGGGGAAACATTCAGTACTTC. It is translated as CASSRGGTGGNIQYF. The rearrangement uses TRBV6-5 and TRBJ2-4; 8 nucleotides line up with TRBD1. V dropped 6 bases and J dropped 6; count of bases not matched to a gene: 10. The CDR3 covers 15 residues. CDR1 and CDR2 (germline): MNHEY, SVGAGI.

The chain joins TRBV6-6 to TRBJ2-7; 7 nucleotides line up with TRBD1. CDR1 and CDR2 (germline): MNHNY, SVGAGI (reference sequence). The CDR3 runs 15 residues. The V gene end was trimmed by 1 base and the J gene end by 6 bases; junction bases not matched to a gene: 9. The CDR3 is CASSYLRDSRGEQYF. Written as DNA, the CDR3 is TGTGCCAGCAGTTACTTACGGGACAGCCGTGGCGAGCAGTACTTC.

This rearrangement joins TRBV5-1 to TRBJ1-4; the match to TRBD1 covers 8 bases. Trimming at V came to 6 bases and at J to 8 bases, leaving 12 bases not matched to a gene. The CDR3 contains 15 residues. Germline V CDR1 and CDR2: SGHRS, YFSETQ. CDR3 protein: CASTPGGRGEEKLFF. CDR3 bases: TGCGCCAGCACCCCAGGGGGCAGGGGAGAGGAAAAACTGTTTTTT.